This TCR beta chain was captured in a study of blood T cell repertoires in COVID-19. Study information: The samples span acute and convalescent COVID-19 from the United States, Italy and Spain.

Original analysis: Amplifying reference gene primers gave estimates of nucleated cell counts. Produced via immunoSEQ multiplex PCR; TCRdb's table is partial and in-frame only. V and J calls and clone size are copied from that table; D and trimming were computed from the DNA. This sample has roughly 250,000 clones, with 80% to 85% found just once. V lost 4 bases to trimming and J lost 9 bases, with 13 bases between them. This CDR3 is 13 amino acids long. Germline V lookup: CDR1 MRHNA, CDR2 SNTAGT. The receptor's source is a person in their 70s with COVID-19, enrolled during active disease. The V and J genes are TRBV6-4 and TRBJ2-4, with D unresolved. Sequenced input: peripheral blood. CDR3 sequence: CASSGRFVTIQYF. The CDR3 DNA follows: TGTGCCAGCAGTGGCAGGTTCGTAACCATTCAGTACTTC.